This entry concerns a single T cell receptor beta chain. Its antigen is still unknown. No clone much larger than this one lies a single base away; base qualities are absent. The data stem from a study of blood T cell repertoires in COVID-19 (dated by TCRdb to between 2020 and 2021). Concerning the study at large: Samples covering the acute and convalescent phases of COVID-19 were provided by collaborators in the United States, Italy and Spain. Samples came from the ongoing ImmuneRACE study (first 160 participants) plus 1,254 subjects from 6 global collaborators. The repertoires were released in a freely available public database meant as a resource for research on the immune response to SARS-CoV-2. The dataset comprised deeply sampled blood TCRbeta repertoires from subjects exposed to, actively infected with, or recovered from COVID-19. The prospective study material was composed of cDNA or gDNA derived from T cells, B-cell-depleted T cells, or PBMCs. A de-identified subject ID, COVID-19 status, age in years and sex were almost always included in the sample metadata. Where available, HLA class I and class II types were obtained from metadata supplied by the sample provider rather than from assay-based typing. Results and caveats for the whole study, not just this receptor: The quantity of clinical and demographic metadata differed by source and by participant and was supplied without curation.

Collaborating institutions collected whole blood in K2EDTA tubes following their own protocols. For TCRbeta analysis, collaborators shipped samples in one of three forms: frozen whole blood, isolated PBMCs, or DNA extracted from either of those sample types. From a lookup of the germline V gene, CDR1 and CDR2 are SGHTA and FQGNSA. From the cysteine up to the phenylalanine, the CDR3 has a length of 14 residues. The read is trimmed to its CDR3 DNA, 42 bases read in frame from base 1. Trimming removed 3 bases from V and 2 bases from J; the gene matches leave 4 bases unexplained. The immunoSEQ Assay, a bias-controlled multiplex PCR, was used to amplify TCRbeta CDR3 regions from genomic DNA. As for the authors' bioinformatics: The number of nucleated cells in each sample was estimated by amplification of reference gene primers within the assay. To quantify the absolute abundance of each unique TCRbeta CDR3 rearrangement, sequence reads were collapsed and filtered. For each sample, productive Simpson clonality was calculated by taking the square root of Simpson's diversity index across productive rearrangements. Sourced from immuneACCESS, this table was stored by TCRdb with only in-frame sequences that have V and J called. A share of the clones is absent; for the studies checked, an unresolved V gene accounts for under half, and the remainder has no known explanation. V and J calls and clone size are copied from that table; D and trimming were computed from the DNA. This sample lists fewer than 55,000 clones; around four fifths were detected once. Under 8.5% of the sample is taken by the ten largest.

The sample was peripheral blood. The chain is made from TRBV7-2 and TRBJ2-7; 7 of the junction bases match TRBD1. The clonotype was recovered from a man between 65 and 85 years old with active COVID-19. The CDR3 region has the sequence CASSFSTGAYEQYF. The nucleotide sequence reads TGTGCCAGCAGCTTTTCTACAGGGGCCTACGAGCAGTACTTC. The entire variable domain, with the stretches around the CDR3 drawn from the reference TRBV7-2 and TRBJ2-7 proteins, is GAGVSQSPSNKVTEKGKDVELRCDPISGHTALYWYRQSLGQGLEFLIYFQGNSAPDKSGLPSDRFSAERTGGSVSTLTIQRTQQEDSAVYLCASSFSTGAYEQYFGPGTRLTVT.